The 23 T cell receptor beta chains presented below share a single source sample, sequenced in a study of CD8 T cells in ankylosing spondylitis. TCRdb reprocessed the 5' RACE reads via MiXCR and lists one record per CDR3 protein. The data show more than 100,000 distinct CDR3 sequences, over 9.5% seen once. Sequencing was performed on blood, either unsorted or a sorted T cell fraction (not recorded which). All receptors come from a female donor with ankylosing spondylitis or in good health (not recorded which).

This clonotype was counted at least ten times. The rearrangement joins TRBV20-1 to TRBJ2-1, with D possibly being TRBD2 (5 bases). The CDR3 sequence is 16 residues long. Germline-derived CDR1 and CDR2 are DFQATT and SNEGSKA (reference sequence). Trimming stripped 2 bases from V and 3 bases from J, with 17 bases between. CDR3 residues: CSARNRELYIYNEQFF. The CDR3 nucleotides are TGCAGTGCTAGAAATCGGGAACTTTATATCTACAATGAGCAGTTCTTC.

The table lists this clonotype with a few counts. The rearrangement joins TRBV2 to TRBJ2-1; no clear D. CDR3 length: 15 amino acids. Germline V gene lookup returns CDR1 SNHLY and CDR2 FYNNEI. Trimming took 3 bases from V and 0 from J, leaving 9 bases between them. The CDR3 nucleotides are TGTGCCAGCAGTGATGGCAGGCGCTCCTACAATGAGCAGTTCTTC. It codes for CASSDGRRSYNEQFF.

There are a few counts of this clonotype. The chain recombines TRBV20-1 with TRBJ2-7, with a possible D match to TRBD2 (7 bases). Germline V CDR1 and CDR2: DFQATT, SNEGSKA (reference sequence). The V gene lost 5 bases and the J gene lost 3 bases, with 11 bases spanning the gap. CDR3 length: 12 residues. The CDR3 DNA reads TGCAGTGCTCTAGGGGGGGGCTACGAGCAGTACTTC. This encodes CSALGGGYEQYF.

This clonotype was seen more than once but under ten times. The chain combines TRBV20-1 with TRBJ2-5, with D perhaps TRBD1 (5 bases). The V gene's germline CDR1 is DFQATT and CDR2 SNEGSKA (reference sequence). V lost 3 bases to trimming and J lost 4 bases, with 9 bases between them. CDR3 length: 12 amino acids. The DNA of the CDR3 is TGCAGTGCTAGCCCTAGGGGAGAGACCCAGTACTTC. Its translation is CSASPRGETQYF.

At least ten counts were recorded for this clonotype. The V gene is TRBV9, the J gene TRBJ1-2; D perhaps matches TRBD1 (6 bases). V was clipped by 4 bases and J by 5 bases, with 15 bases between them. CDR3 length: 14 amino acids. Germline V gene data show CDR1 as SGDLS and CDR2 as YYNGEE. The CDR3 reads CASSTDSAIYGYTF. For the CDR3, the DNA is TGTGCCAGCAGCACGGACAGTGCCATTTATGGCTACACCTTC.

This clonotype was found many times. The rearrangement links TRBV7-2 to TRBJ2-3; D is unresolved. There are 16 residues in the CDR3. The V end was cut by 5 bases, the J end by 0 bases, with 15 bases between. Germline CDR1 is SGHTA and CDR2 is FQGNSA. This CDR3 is CASSPPVGLSTDTQYF. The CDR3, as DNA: TGTGCCAGCAGCCCACCGGTGGGCCTGAGCACAGATACGCAGTATTTT. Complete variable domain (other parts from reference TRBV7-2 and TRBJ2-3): GAGVSQSPSNKVTEKGKDVELRCDPISGHTALYWYRQSLGQGLEFLIYFQGNSAPDKSGLPSDRFSAERTGGSVSTLTIQRTQQEDSAVYLCASSPPVGLSTDTQYFGPGTRLTVL.

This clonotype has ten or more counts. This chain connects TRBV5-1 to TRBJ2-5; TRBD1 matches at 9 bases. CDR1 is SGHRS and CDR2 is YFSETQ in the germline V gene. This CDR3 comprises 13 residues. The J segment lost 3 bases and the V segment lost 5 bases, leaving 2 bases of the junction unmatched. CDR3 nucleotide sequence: TGCGCCAGCAGGCGGGACAGGGAAGAGACCCAGTACTTC. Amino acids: CASRRDREETQYF.

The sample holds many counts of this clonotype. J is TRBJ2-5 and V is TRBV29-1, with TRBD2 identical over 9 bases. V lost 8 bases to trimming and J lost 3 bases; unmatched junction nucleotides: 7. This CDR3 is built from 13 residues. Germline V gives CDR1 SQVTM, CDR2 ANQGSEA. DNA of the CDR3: TGCAGCACCAGGACTAGCGCAAAAGAGACCCAGTACTTC. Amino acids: CSTRTSAKETQYF.

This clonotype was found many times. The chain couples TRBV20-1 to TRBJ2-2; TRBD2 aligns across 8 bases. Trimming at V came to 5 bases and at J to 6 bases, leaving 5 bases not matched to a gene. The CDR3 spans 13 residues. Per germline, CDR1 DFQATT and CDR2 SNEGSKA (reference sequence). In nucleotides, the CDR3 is TGCAGTGCTCGACTAGCGAGCGCCGGGGAGCTGTTTTTT. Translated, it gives CSARLASAGELFF.

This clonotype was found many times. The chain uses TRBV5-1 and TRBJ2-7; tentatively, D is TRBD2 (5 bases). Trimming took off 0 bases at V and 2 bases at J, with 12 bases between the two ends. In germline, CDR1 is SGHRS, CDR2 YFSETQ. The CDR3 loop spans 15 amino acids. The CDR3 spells CASSLEGAVAYEQYF. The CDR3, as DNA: TGCGCCAGCAGCTTGGAGGGAGCGGTTGCCTACGAGCAGTACTTC.

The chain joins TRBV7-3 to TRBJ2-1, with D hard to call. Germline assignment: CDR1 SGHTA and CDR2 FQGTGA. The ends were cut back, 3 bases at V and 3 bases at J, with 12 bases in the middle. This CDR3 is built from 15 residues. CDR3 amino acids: CASSFHVGYYNEQFF. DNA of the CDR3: TGTGCCAGCAGCTTTCATGTAGGGTACTACAATGAGCAGTTCTTC.

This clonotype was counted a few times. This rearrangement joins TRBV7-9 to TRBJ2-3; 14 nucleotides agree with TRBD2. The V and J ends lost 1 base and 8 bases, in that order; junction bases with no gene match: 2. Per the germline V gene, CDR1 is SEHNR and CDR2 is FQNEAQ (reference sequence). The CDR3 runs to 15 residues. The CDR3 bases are TGTGCCAGCAGCTTAGGACTAGCGGGAGGGGGTACGCAGTATTTT. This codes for CASSLGLAGGGTQYF.

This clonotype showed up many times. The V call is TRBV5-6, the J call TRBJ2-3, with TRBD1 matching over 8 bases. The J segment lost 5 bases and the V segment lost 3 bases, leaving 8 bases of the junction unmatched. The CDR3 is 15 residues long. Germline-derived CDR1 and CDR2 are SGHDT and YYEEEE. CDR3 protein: CASSSGQGGRDTQYF. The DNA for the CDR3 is TGTGCCAGCAGCTCCGGACAGGGAGGCAGAGATACGCAGTATTTT.

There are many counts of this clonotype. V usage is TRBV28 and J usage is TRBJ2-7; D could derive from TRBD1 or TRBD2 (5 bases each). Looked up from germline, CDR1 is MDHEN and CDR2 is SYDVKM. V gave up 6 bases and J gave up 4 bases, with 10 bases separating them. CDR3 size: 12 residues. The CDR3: CASREGRYEQYF. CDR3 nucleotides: TGTGCCAGCAGAGAGGGGCGGTACGAGCAGTACTTC.

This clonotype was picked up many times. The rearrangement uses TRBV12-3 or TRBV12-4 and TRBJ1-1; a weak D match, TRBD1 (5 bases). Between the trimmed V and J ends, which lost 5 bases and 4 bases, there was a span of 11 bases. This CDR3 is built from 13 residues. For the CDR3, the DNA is TGTGCCAGCAGTCCCCTGAGGGGCACTGAAGCTTTCTTT. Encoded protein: CASSPLRGTEAFF.

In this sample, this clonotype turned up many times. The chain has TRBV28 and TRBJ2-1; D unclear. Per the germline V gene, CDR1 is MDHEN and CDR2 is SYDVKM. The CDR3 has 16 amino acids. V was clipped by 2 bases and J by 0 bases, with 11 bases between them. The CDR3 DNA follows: TGTGCCAGCAGTTTACTCTCAGATTACTCCTACAATGAGCAGTTCTTC. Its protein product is CASSLLSDYSYNEQFF. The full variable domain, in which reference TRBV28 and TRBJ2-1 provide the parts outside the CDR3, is DVKVTQSSRYLVKRTGEKVFLECVQDMDHENMFWYRQDPGLGLRLIYFSYDVKMKEKGDIPEGYSVSREKKERFSLILESASTNQTSMYLCASSLLSDYSYNEQFFGPGTRLTVL.

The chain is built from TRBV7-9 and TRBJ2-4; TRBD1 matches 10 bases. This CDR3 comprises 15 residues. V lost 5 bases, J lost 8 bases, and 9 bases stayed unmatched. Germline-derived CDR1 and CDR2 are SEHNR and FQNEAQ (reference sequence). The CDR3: CASSIRQGAVDIQYF. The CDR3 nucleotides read TGTGCCAGCAGCATCCGACAGGGGGCGGTGGACATTCAGTACTTC.

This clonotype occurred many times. The CDR3: CASRAQISNQPQHF. CDR3 sequence (DNA): TGTGCCAGCAGGGCACAGATTAGCAATCAGCCCCAGCATTTT. V and J are TRBV2 and TRBJ1-5, with no clear D. V gave up 6 bases and J gave up 0 bases, with 9 bases separating them. The germline gives CDR1 SNHLY, CDR2 FYNNEI. CDR3 length: 14 residues.

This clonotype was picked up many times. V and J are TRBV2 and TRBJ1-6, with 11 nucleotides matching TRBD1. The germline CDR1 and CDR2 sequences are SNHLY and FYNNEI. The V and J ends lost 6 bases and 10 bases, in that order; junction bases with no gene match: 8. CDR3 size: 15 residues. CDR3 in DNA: TGTGCCAGCAGAGACTACCGGGACAGGGGGTCACCCCTCCACTTT. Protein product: CASRDYRDRGSPLHF. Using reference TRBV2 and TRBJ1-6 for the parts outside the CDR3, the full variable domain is EPEVTQTPSHQVTQMGQEVILRCVPISNHLYFYWYRQILGQKVEFLVSFYNNEISEKSEIFDDQFSVERPDGSNFTLKIRSTKLEDSAMYFCASRDYRDRGSPLHFGNGTRLTVT.

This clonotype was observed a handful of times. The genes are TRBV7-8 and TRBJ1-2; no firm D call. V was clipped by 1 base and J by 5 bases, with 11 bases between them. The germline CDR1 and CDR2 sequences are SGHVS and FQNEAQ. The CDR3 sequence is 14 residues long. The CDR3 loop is CASSLVSQPYGYTF. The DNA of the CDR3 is TGTGCCAGCAGCTTAGTTTCCCAGCCATATGGCTACACCTTC.

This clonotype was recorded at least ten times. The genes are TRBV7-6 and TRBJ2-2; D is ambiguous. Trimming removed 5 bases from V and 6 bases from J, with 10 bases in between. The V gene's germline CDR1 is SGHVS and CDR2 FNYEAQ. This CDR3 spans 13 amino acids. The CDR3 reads CASSLSLAGELFF. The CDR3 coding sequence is TGTGCCAGCAGCCTTTCGCTGGCCGGGGAGCTGTTTTTT.

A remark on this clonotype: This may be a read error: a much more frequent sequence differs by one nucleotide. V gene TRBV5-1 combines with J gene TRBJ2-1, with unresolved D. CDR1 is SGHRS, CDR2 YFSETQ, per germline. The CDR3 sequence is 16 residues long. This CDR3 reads CASSLAYGGIYNERFF. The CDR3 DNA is TGCGCCAGCAGCTTGGCCTACGGTGGAATTTACAATGAGCGGTTCTTC.

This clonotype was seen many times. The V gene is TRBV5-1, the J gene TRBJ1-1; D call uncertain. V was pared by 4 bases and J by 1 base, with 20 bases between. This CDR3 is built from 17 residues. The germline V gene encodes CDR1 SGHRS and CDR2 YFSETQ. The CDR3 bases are TGCGCCAGCAGCCCCCCAAACCTAAGGTCAGCGAACACTGAAGCTTTCTTT. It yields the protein CASSPPNLRSANTEAFF. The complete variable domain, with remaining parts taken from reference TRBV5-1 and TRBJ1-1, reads KAGVTQTPRYLIKTRGQQVTLSCSPISGHRSVSWYQQTPGQGLQFLFEYFSETQRNKGNFPGRFSGRQFSNSRSEMNVSTLELGDSALYLCASSPPNLRSANTEAFFGQGTRLTVV.